A single sample gave rise to the 12 T cell receptor beta chains below, sequenced in a study of patients and donors after allogeneic stem cell transplantation. TCRdb used MiXCR to reprocess the RT-PCR reads, holding one entry per CDR3 protein. The table lists fewer than 200,000 distinct CDR3 sequences, roughly 31% of them singletons. Sequencing input: blood, either unsorted or a sorted T cell fraction (not recorded which). The receptor set was obtained from a human donor who was either an allogeneic HSCT recipient or a stem cell or donor lymphocyte infusion donor (not recorded which). It is not recorded whose cells these are; they may come from a transplant donor.

The gene calls are TRBV5-1 and TRBJ2-5, with D unclear. This CDR3 has 12 amino acids. V lost 0 bases and J lost 8, with 8 bases in between. CDR1 is SGHRS, CDR2 YFSETQ, per germline. In DNA form, the CDR3 reads TGCGCCAGCAGCTTGGATTCAGTAACCCAGTACTTC. Translating it yields CASSLDSVTQYF.

This chain connects TRBV5-6 to TRBJ1-4; D is ambiguous. Germline values: CDR1 SGHDT, CDR2 YYEEEE. V was trimmed by 5 bases and J by 3 bases, leaving 14 bases between them. There are 15 residues in the CDR3. CDR3 in amino acids: CASSRRGIANEKLFF. CDR3 coding DNA: TGTGCCAGCAGTAGAAGAGGGATAGCTAATGAAAAACTGTTTTTT. The whole variable domain, filled in from reference TRBV5-6 and TRBJ1-4, reads DAGVTQSPTHLIKTRGQQVTLRCSPKSGHDTVSWYQQALGQGPQFIFQYYEEEERQRGNFPDRFSGHQFPNYSSELNVNALLLGDSALYLCASSRRGIANEKLFFGSGTQLSVL.

This chain links TRBV14 with TRBJ2-1; 10 nucleotides match TRBD2. CDR3 size: 14 residues. Germline V gene data show CDR1 as SGHDN and CDR2 as FVKESK. Germline trimming cut 5 bases from V and 5 bases from J; bases unmatched to any gene: 3. CDR3 sequence reads: CASSGLAGDNEQFF. CDR3 nucleotides: TGTGCCAGCAGCGGTCTAGCGGGAGACAATGAGCAGTTCTTC. Full variable domain (outside the CDR3, taken from reference TRBV14 and TRBJ2-1): EAGVTQFPSHSVIEKGQTVTLRCDPISGHDNLYWYRRVMGKEIKFLLHFVKESKQDESGMPNNRFLAERTGGTYSTLKVQPAELEDSGVYFCASSGLAGDNEQFFGPGTRLTVL.

A few counts support this clonotype. V usage is TRBV29-1 and J usage is TRBJ2-3, with D possibly matching TRBD1 (5 bases). Germline V gene sequence: CDR1 SQVTM, CDR2 ANQGSEA. Trimming removed 4 bases from V and 2 bases from J, with 13 bases in between. This CDR3 region has 14 residues. Here the CDR3 DNA reads TGCAGCGTTGGCGGCAGGGTTCACACAGATACGCAGTATTTT. Residues: CSVGGRVHTDTQYF.

V gene TRBV4-1 combines with J gene TRBJ2-5, with 8 bases identical to TRBD1. CDR1 MGHRA and CDR2 YSYEKL come from the germline V gene. J was trimmed by 2 bases and V by 5 bases; bases with no gene match: 7. The CDR3 has 15 residues. This chain's CDR3 is CASSYVTGAQETQYF. The CDR3 region has the DNA TGCGCCAGCAGCTATGTGACAGGGGCACAAGAGACCCAGTACTTC.

The genes are TRBV11-2 and TRBJ1-4; D remains ambiguous. The CDR3 contains 14 residues. Per the germline V gene, CDR1 is SGHAT and CDR2 is FQNNGV. Deletions cut 5 bases from V and 6 bases from J, with 13 bases between. The CDR3 region is CASSPPAGDEKLFF. DNA of the CDR3: TGTGCCAGCAGCCCCCCCGCCGGGGATGAAAAACTGTTTTTT.

Only a few counts were recorded for this clonotype. The rearrangement joins TRBV12-3 or TRBV12-4 to TRBJ1-5; tentatively, D is TRBD1 (5 bases). The V and J ends lost 3 bases and 5 bases respectively, with 11 bases between them. The CDR3 runs to 14 residues. The CDR3 here is CASSFMAGHQPQHF. CDR3 nucleotide sequence: TGTGCCAGCAGTTTTATGGCAGGGCATCAGCCCCAGCATTTT.

CDR3 sequence: CASSLPSTDTQYF. DNA for the CDR3: TGTGCCAGCAGCTTACCGAGCACAGATACGCAGTATTTT. The chain couples TRBV7-2 to TRBJ2-3; D is unclear. This CDR3 region has 13 residues. Germline V gene lookup returns CDR1 SGHTA and CDR2 FQGNSA. Trimming removed 2 bases at V and 0 bases at J, with 3 bases between.

This chain uses TRBV6-2 or TRBV6-3 with TRBJ2-7, with TRBD2 matching over 7 bases. J lost 2 bases, V lost 0 bases, and 10 bases had no gene match. The CDR3 consists of 17 residues. CDR1 MNHEY and CDR2 SVGEGT come from the germline V gene. The CDR3 DNA is TGTGCCAGCAGTTACTCAAGTTGGCTAGCGGTTACCTACGAGCAGTACTTC. It yields the protein CASSYSSWLAVTYEQYF.

This clonotype was recorded a few times. The chain employs TRBV6-2 or TRBV6-3 and TRBJ2-7; TRBD1 is a possible D gene (6 bases). This CDR3 has 17 residues. Looked up from germline, CDR1 is MNHEY and CDR2 is SVGEGT. Between the trimmed V and J ends, which lost 5 bases and 0 bases, there was a span of 20 bases. CDR3 protein: CASSDRHGTLVSYEQYF. The CDR3 nucleotides read TGTGCCAGCAGTGACAGACACGGGACACTAGTCTCCTACGAGCAGTACTTC.

About this clonotype itself: The junction does not match germline at one end; this may be a read error. The chain has TRBV7-7 and TRBJ2-2; D ambiguous. Germline-derived CDR1 and CDR2 are SSHAT and FNYEAQ (reference sequence). The CDR3 totals 16 residues. Here the CDR3 reads CASSLRPLQKGGELFF. CDR3 coding DNA: TGTGCTAGCAGCTTAAGGCCTCTTCAAAAGGGCGGGGAGCTGTTTTTT.

This clonotype occurred a few times. The CDR3 coding sequence is TGCGCCAGCAGCTTGATGGGGAACACCGGGGAGCTGTTTTTT. Residues: CASSLMGNTGELFF. The rearrangement links TRBV5-1 to TRBJ2-2, with unresolved D. The CDR3 is 14 residues long. The V end was cut by 1 base, the J end by 1 base, with 5 bases between. The germline CDR1 and CDR2 sequences are SGHRS and YFSETQ.